This TCR beta chain was retrieved from a study of T cell changes during pregnancy in multiple sclerosis. From germline, CDR1 is MDHEN and CDR2 SYDVKM. This CDR3 spans 14 amino acids. Deletions cut 5 bases from V and 4 bases from J, with 14 bases between. Clones were sequenced by immunoSEQ multiplex PCR, and TCRdb holds only the in-frame ones, with some missing. The sample consists of around 95,000 clones, around 94% of them appearing once. Sequencing used peripheral blood, obtained after pregnancy. The rearrangement uses TRBV28 and TRBJ1-2; weak D call: TRBD1 (6 bases). The origin of this receptor is a female donor in good health, enrolled as a control in a pregnancy study. CDR3 DNA: TGTGCCAGCAGTGCCTACAGGGCCCGCTATGGCTACACCTTC. It codes for CASSAYRARYGYTF.